This TCR beta chain was retrieved from a study of T cell responses to AZD1222 COVID-19 vaccine. The overall study: Analyses pooled second doses at about 4 or about 12 weeks.

Of note for this clone: What it recognizes is unknown.

Broader study findings: Among those given AZD1222, only five or six were seropositive at baseline.

CDR3 size: 12 residues. Germline V gene sequence: CDR1 LGHDT, CDR2 YNNKEL (reference sequence). With 1 base removed from V and 11 bases from J, the gap between germline ends came to 11 bases. Using immunoSEQ multiplex PCR, the repertoire was profiled, and TCRdb retains in-frame clones only, with some absent. Among 97,000 or so clones, roughly 80% were seen once, and the ten largest hold around 15%. The sequence was collected from an adult in good health. The sequencing used peripheral blood, collected on day 0 of AZD1222 vaccination. This chain connects TRBV3-1 (or the pseudogene TRBV3-2) to TRBJ1-1, with D unclear. The CDR3 DNA is TGTGCCAGCAGCCAAGGGGTTGAAATGGCTTTCTTT. Translating it yields CASSQGVEMAFF.